This note documents a single T cell receptor (beta chain) sequence. As yet, its antigen is unknown. The record originates from a study of lymphopenia after photon versus proton radiotherapy. Study results and caveats: Authors raise, but do not show, better survival with proton therapy. After lymphocyte nadir, photon-treated repertoires showed oligoclonal expansion, especially CD8+ Temra. Proton therapy kept repertoires fairly stable, unlike photons, which gained effector/memory cells.

The repertoire was sequenced with immunoSEQ multiplex PCR; TCRdb's copy has only in-frame clones and lacks some. The sample comprises about 70,000 clones, 92% of which are singletons, and approximately 2% rests with the top ten. The V and J ends lost 1 base and 5 bases, in that order; junction bases with no gene match: 2. This CDR3 has 15 residues. Per germline, CDR1 SGHVS and CDR2 FQNEAQ. The sequencing here drew on peripheral blood, taken from a patient treated with photon-based radiotherapy. This sequence originates from a woman aged 35 to 49 with cholangiocarcinoma. This rearrangement joins TRBV7-8 to TRBJ1-5; the match to TRBD1 covers 10 bases. The CDR3 DNA is TGTGCCAGCAGCTTAGTCGGGACAGGGGATCAGCCCCAGCATTTT. Translating gives CASSLVGTGDQPQHF.